The rows below give T cell receptor beta chains drawn from one sample of a study of blood T cell repertoires in COVID-19. Using immunoSEQ multiplex PCR, the repertoire was profiled, and TCRdb retains in-frame clones only, with some absent. This table has about 180,000 clones, approximately 80% appearing once. Sequencing was performed on PBMCs or T cells enriched from blood (not recorded which). The receptors stem from a woman aged 45-60 years who had recovered from COVID-19. Both conserved end residues are part of each CDR3. A D gene is named only where the DNA matches it firmly. A row's size may be missing; if present it is once, few, many or a size class.

CDR3nt	CDR3aa	abundance	v_gene	j_gene	d_gene
TGTGCCAGCAGCCCCCCGGGGGCGGGAGGTCGGGGCAATGAGCAGTTCTTC	CASSPPGAGGRGNEQFF	-	TRBV5-4	TRBJ2-1	TRBD2
TGTGCCAGTAGTTTAACGGGGACAGGACAAGCTTTCTTT	CASSLTGTGQAFF	once	TRBV19	TRBJ1-1	TRBD1
TGTGCCAGCAGCCAACCCCAGGGGGACAATGAGCAGTTCTTC	CASSQPQGDNEQFF	many	TRBV4-2	TRBJ2-1	TRBD1
TGTGCCAGCAGTTTCCTGACTAGCGGAGTGATCACAGATACGCAGTATTTT	CASSFLTSGVITDTQYF	-	TRBV27	TRBJ2-3	TRBD2
TGCAGCGTGGAAAGGACAGGGCAAGAGACCCAGTACTTC	CSVERTGQETQYF	once	TRBV29-1	TRBJ2-5	TRBD1
TGTGCCAGCAGCTTAGATCCTAGCGGGAGGATGTACAGCTCCTACAATGAGCAGTTCTTC	CASSLDPSGRMYSSYNEQFF	-	TRBV11-2	TRBJ2-1	TRBD2
TGTGCCAGCAGTTATTCCCCCACTAATCAGCCCCAGCATTTT	CASSYSPTNQPQHF	-	TRBV6-2/TRBV6-3	TRBJ1-5	-
TGTGCCATCAGTGAGTCGCCTAGCGTTACCGGGGAGCTGTTTTTT	CAISESPSVTGELFF	once	TRBV10-3	TRBJ2-2	-
TGTGCCAGCAGTTACCCAACCGCGGGTCTAGCGGTTAAGCAGTACTTC	CASSYPTAGLAVKQYF	few	TRBV6-2/TRBV6-3	TRBJ2-7	TRBD2
TGTGCCAGCAGCCCGAGTTATAGCAGTTCCTTCTACGAGCAGTACTTC	CASSPSYSSSFYEQYF	-	TRBV7-6	TRBJ2-7	-
TGTGCCTGGAGTGTCCGGGACAGGGTTGGCACCTTC	CAWSVRDRVGTF	-	TRBV30	TRBJ1-2	TRBD1
TGTGCCATCAGCCCACAGGGGGGGAATTCACCCCTCCACTTT	CAISPQGGNSPLHF	-	TRBV10-3	TRBJ1-6	TRBD1
TGCGCCAGCAGCCCCGCGATGGTCGAAGCTTTCTTT	CASSPAMVEAFF	-	TRBV5-1	TRBJ1-1	-
TGTGCCAGCAGCAAGACAGGGAACCTCTATGGCTACACCTTC	CASSKTGNLYGYTF	-	TRBV6-5	TRBJ1-2	TRBD1
TGTGCCAGCTCCGTGCGGACAACTGAAGCTTTCTTT	CASSVRTTEAFF	-	TRBV7-9	TRBJ1-1	-
TGTGCCAGTAGTTCACTCGGACAGGGACGGGCCTACGAGCAGTACTTC	CASSSLGQGRAYEQYF	-	TRBV19	TRBJ2-7	TRBD1
TGTGCCAGTAGTAAGATGAGGGTCGGGCAGCCCCAGCATTTT	CASSKMRVGQPQHF	-	TRBV19	TRBJ1-5	-
TGTGCCAGCGCCGGACAGGGGGATCAGCCCCAGCATTTT	CASAGQGDQPQHF	-	TRBV18	TRBJ1-5	TRBD1
TGTGCCAGCAGAGGGACAGCGGTACTCTACGAGCAGTACTTC	CASRGTAVLYEQYF	-	TRBV28	TRBJ2-7	TRBD1
TGCGCCAGCAGCGGACAGGGAGCCGGGGAGCTGTTTTTT	CASSGQGAGELFF	-	TRBV10-2	TRBJ2-2	TRBD1
TGTGCCAGCAGCTTAAGGCGGGTTTCGGACGAGCAGTACTTC	CASSLRRVSDEQYF	-	TRBV7-2	TRBJ2-7	-
TGTGCCAGCAGTCCGCAGTGGGACAGACTTAACACCGGGGAGCTGTTTTTT	CASSPQWDRLNTGELFF	-	TRBV27	TRBJ2-2	TRBD1
TGTGCCAGCAACAGGTTGGATGAGCAGTTCTTC	CASNRLDEQFF	-	TRBV7-9	TRBJ2-1	-
TGTGCCAGCAGCTTGAACAGAAATTCACCCCTCCACTTT	CASSLNRNSPLHF	-	TRBV5-6	TRBJ1-6	-
TGTGCCAGCAGCTCTCGAGCGAATGAGCAGTTCTTC	CASSSRANEQFF	-	TRBV14	TRBJ2-1	-
TGTGCCAGCAGCACAGGGTCTGGAAACACCATATATTTT	CASSTGSGNTIYF	few	TRBV6-5	TRBJ1-3	-
TGTGCTAGTGGTGAGGGACAGGGGCTAGGCGGCACTGAAGCTTTCTTT	CASGEGQGLGGTEAFF	once	TRBV12-5	TRBJ1-1	TRBD1